The 31 T cell receptor beta chains in this list originate from one sample, sequenced in a study of T-cell memory formation after mild COVID-19. MiXCR, run by TCRdb on the 5' RACE reads, gives a single entry per CDR3 protein. The repertoire holds about 50,000 distinct CDR3 sequences, with approximately 9% as singletons. The sample taken for sequencing was PBMCs or a T cell subset sorted from them (not recorded which). The receptors originated from an adult woman who had mild COVID-19 (a few samples of this study predate the infection). Cell type and time point are not known.

This clonotype was seen a few times. This chain uses TRBV7-2 with TRBJ2-1, with no clear D. V was pared by 5 bases and J by 7 bases, with 12 bases between. The CDR3 is 13 amino acids. The germline CDR1 and CDR2 sequences are SGHTA and FQGNSA. CDR3 nucleotide sequence: TGTGCCAGCAGCCCACCGTCGGGTAATGAGCAGTTCTTC. Translation: CASSPPSGNEQFF.

The sample holds many counts of this clonotype. The rearrangement links TRBV7-3 to TRBJ1-1, with D maybe TRBD1 (6 bases). The CDR3 spans 15 residues. The germline gives CDR1 SGHTA, CDR2 FQGTGA. V gave up 6 bases and J gave up 0 bases, with 14 bases separating them. Written as DNA, the CDR3 is TGTGCCAGCAGTCGGTCAGGGGCCCTGAACACTGAAGCTTTCTTT. Amino acid sequence: CASSRSGALNTEAFF. The full variable domain, its missing parts supplied by reference TRBV7-3 and TRBJ1-1, is GAGVSQTPSNKVTEKGKYVELRCDPISGHTALYWYRQSLGQGPEFLIYFQGTGAADDSGLPNDRFFAVRPEGSVSTLKIQRTERGDSAVYLCASSRSGALNTEAFFGQGTRLTVV.

This clonotype was detected a few times. The CDR3, as DNA: TGTGCCAGCAGCCCCCCGAGGGGGTTAAGTTACAATGAGCAGTTCTTC. Its protein is CASSPPRGLSYNEQFF. The chain uses TRBV6-2 or TRBV6-3 and TRBJ2-1, with D perhaps TRBD1 (6 bases). This CDR3 spans 16 amino acids. Germline CDR1 and CDR2: MNHEY and SVGEGT. Trimming removed 6 bases at V and 4 bases at J, with 19 bases between.

This clonotype was seen ten or more times. V is TRBV7-9 and J is TRBJ2-1; D not certain. V lost 5 bases and J lost 6, with 5 bases in between. Germline CDR1 and CDR2: SEHNR and FQNEAQ (reference sequence). CDR3 length: 11 amino acids. The CDR3 sequence is CASSQINEQFF. Written as DNA, the CDR3 is TGTGCCAGCAGCCAAATCAATGAGCAGTTCTTC.

Here the CDR3 reads CASSSHYGAKGHYGYTF. The CDR3 bases are TGTGCCAGCAGCTCTCATTATGGGGCCAAGGGACACTATGGCTACACCTTC. The V gene is TRBV4-2, the J gene TRBJ1-2; TRBD1 is a possible D gene (5 bases). The germline V gene has CDR1 LGHNA and CDR2 YNFKEQ. The CDR3 contains 17 residues. V lost 5 bases to trimming and J lost 3 bases, with 22 bases between them.

The rearrangement uses TRBV12-3 or TRBV12-4 and TRBJ2-7; D remains unclear. The length of the CDR3 is 12 residues. V dropped 3 bases and J dropped 6 bases, with 9 bases sitting between them. The CDR3 loop is CASSLELSEQYF. The CDR3 DNA sequence: TGTGCCAGCAGTTTGGAGTTATCCGAGCAGTACTTC.

With respect to this clonotype: Compared with germline, one end of the junction differs, possibly owing to a read error. This chain uses TRBV29-1 with TRBJ1-1; D might be TRBD1 (6 bases). This CDR3 is built from 13 residues. The germline V gene encodes CDR1 SQVTM and CDR2 ANQGSEA. Here the CDR3 DNA reads TGCAGAGTTGAGGGGGGGCCGAACACTGAAGCTTTCTTT. Amino acid sequence: CRVEGGPNTEAFF.

This sequence joins TRBV3-1 and TRBJ1-1; D unclear. The V gene lost 5 bases and the J gene lost 1 base, with 17 bases spanning the gap. This CDR3 region has 16 residues. Looked up from germline, CDR1 is LGHDT and CDR2 is YNNKEL (reference sequence). The CDR3 loop reads CASSSHMGYSNTEAFF. CDR3 bases: TGTGCCAGCAGCTCTCACATGGGTTATTCGAACACTGAAGCTTTCTTT.

V usage is TRBV5-5 and J usage is TRBJ1-5, with D possibly being TRBD1 (5 bases). CDR1 and CDR2 from the germline V gene are SGHKS and YYEKEE (reference sequence). CDR3 length: 13 amino acids. Trimming took 2 bases from V and 5 from J, leaving 8 bases between them. The DNA of the CDR3 is TGTGCCAGCAGCTTCAGGGCAGATCAGCCCCAGCATTTT. Translation gives CASSFRADQPQHF.

This clonotype was observed a handful of times. The rearrangement joins TRBV20-1 to TRBJ1-2; TRBD1 agrees at 8 bases. Trimming cost V 5 bases and J 8 bases; bases outside gene matches: 7. The germline gives CDR1 DFQATT, CDR2 SNEGSKA (reference sequence). There are 12 residues in the CDR3. CDR3: CSARDRGGGYTF. The CDR3 DNA reads TGCAGTGCTCGCGACAGGGGCGGGGGCTACACCTTC.

This clonotype was picked up a small number of times. The V and J genes are TRBV11-2 and TRBJ2-2; D call uncertain. The V gene's germline CDR1 is SGHAT and CDR2 FQNNGV. CDR3 length: 16 residues. Deletions cut 9 bases from V and 2 bases from J, with 19 bases between. CDR3 residues: CASPHPTTSNTGELFF. CDR3 DNA sequence: TGTGCCAGTCCCCATCCAACGACCTCAAACACCGGGGAGCTGTTTTTT. The full variable domain, completed using reference TRBV11-2 and TRBJ2-2, is EAGVAQSPRYKIIEKRQSVAFWCNPISGHATLYWYQQILGQGPKLLIQFQNNGVVDDSQLPKDRFSAERLKGVDSTLKIQPAKLEDSAVYLCASPHPTTSNTGELFFGEGSRLTVL.

In this sample, this clonotype turned up a few times. The chain has TRBV29-1 and TRBJ1-2; TRBD1 might be the D (6 bases). CDR1 SQVTM and CDR2 ANQGSEA come from the germline V gene. There are 14 residues in the CDR3. V lost 4 bases and J 4 bases, leaving 16 bases between the germline ends. The CDR3 sequence is CSVGHNRDGYGYTF. Written as DNA, the CDR3 is TGCAGCGTTGGACACAACAGGGACGGCTATGGCTACACCTTC.

This clonotype was detected only a few times. The CDR3: CASSYTGTGGFYEQYF. DNA of the CDR3: TGTGCCAGCAGTTACACAGGGACAGGGGGTTTCTACGAGCAGTACTTC. V gene TRBV6-5 combines with J gene TRBJ2-7, with 11 bases matching TRBD1. The CDR3 length is 16 residues. The germline gives CDR1 MNHEY, CDR2 SVGAGI. V was pared by 2 bases and J by 3 bases, with 6 bases of the junction left unmatched.

The chain recombines TRBV12-3 or TRBV12-4 with TRBJ2-3; D is unclear. The length of the CDR3 is 11 residues. V was cut by 4 bases and J by 7 bases, with 6 bases left in between. The CDR3, as DNA: TGTGCCAGCAGTTCTAGGTATACGCAGTATTTT. It codes for CASSSRYTQYF.

The rearrangement links TRBV6-2 or TRBV6-3 to TRBJ2-3, with D perhaps matching TRBD1 or TRBD2 (6 bases each). The CDR3 consists of 14 residues. V lost 6 bases and J 2 bases, leaving 12 bases between the germline ends. Germline V gives CDR1 MNHEY, CDR2 SVGEGT. The CDR3 sequence: CASSSSGATDTQYF. The CDR3 bases are TGTGCCAGCAGCTCGTCGGGGGCCACAGATACGCAGTATTTT.

This clonotype was counted a few times. The rearrangement uses TRBV18 and TRBJ1-1; the match to TRBD1 covers 8 bases. J gave up 5 bases and V 3 bases, and 8 bases lay outside the gene matches. CDR3 length equals 15 residues. CDR1 is KGHSH, CDR2 LQKENI, per germline. CDR3 in amino acids: CASSPPPQGGTEAFF. The CDR3 bases are TGTGCCAGCTCACCCCCCCCACAGGGGGGGACTGAAGCTTTCTTT.

This CDR3 is CASSYSGRIGDTQYF. CDR3 in DNA: TGTGCCAGCAGCTACAGCGGGAGGATCGGGGATACGCAGTATTTT. This sequence joins TRBV11-3 and TRBJ2-3; 9 bases fit TRBD2. Germline assignment: CDR1 SGHNT and CDR2 YENEEA. The CDR3 sequence is 15 residues long. V dropped 4 bases and J dropped 6; count of bases not matched to a gene: 8. The full variable domain, rest sourced from reference TRBV11-3 and TRBJ2-3, is EAGVVQSPRYKIIEKKQPVAFWCNPISGHNTLYWYLQNLGQGPELLIRYENEEAVDDSQLPKDRFSAERLKGVDSTLKIQPAELGDSAVYLCASSYSGRIGDTQYFGPGTRLTVL.

This clonotype was seen repeatedly, ten times or more. This chain links TRBV12-3 or TRBV12-4 with TRBJ2-7; D remains unclear. The length of the CDR3 is 12 residues. V was shortened by 2 bases and J by 3 bases, with 5 bases between the two germline ends. The CDR3 DNA follows: TGTGCCAGCAGTTTAACTCGCTACGAGCAGTACTTC. It translates to CASSLTRYEQYF.

The chain links TRBV9 to TRBJ2-3; 9 bases are a match to TRBD2. The CDR3 consists of 17 residues. The germline V gene encodes CDR1 SGDLS and CDR2 YYNGEE. The junction had 9 bases not matched to a gene; V was cut back by 0 bases and J by 4 bases. CDR3 loop: CASSVDSLAGWSDTQYF. The CDR3 DNA reads as TGTGCCAGCAGCGTAGACTCTCTAGCGGGATGGTCAGATACGCAGTATTTT.

The rearrangement uses TRBV7-8 and TRBJ1-4, with D unclear. V was trimmed by 3 bases and J by 8 bases, leaving 4 bases between them. The CDR3 loop spans 11 amino acids. Germline V gene lookup returns CDR1 SGHVS and CDR2 FQNEAQ. The CDR3 bases are TGTGCCAGCAGCTTTGGGGAAAAACTGTTTTTT. Translating it yields CASSFGEKLFF.

This clonotype was observed a few times. This chain connects TRBV29-1 to TRBJ2-3; D is perhaps TRBD2 (6 bases). This CDR3 region has 13 residues. V was trimmed by 7 bases and J by 0 bases, leaving 11 bases between them. Germline CDR1 SQVTM, CDR2 ANQGSEA. The CDR3 DNA sequence: TGCAGCGCCTGCGGGGCTAGCACAGATACGCAGTATTTT. Its translation is CSACGASTDTQYF.

This clonotype was seen repeatedly, ten times or more. The J gene is TRBJ2-3, the V gene TRBV25-1, with D perhaps being TRBD1 or TRBD2 (5 bases each). CDR3 length equals 15 residues. The V end lost 7 bases, the J end lost 3 bases, and 17 bases lay between the germline ends. Per germline, CDR1 MGHDK and CDR2 SYGVNS. CDR3 sequence reads: CASTRGRGETDTQYF. The CDR3 DNA reads TGTGCCAGCACTCGAGGGAGAGGGGAGACAGATACGCAGTATTTT.

This rearrangement joins TRBV6-5 to TRBJ1-2; D call uncertain. Germline V lookup: CDR1 MNHEY, CDR2 SVGAGI. V lost 5 bases, J lost 5 bases, and 18 bases lay in between. The CDR3 extends over 15 amino acids. The CDR3 bases are TGTGCCAGCAGTCCGGACGTTAGTCACGATTATGGCTACACCTTC. Encoded protein: CASSPDVSHDYGYTF.

The chain has TRBV20-1 and TRBJ2-1; TRBD2 agrees at 7 bases. The CDR3 covers 17 residues. The germline CDR1 and CDR2 sequences are DFQATT and SNEGSKA (reference sequence). The ends lost 0 bases at V and 4 bases at J; junction bases unmatched: 12. CDR3 sequence: CSARDRLAGPIYNEQFF. The CDR3 DNA follows: TGCAGTGCTAGAGATCGGTTAGCGGGTCCCATATACAATGAGCAGTTCTTC.

V is TRBV12-3 or TRBV12-4 and J is TRBJ2-1; D is possibly TRBD1 (6 bases). The CDR3 covers 15 residues. The V gene lost 3 bases and the J gene lost 6 bases, with 15 bases spanning the gap. The CDR3 sequence is CASSFLQGLRNEQFF. The DNA of the CDR3 is TGTGCCAGCAGTTTTTTGCAGGGGTTGCGCAATGAGCAGTTCTTC.

V usage is TRBV12-3 or TRBV12-4 and J usage is TRBJ2-1; maybe TRBD2 (5 bases). V was pared by 5 bases and J by 12 bases, with 11 bases between. This CDR3 spans 11 amino acids. The CDR3 nucleotides read TGTGCCAGCAGTCCCGGAGGAACGCAGTTCTTC. Protein sequence: CASSPGGTQFF.

V gene TRBV7-2 combines with J gene TRBJ2-2, with TRBD2 matching over 11 bases. Germline CDR1 SGHTA, CDR2 FQGNSA. The CDR3 runs 15 residues. Trimming removed 1 base from V and 5 bases from J; junction bases left unmatched: 0. CDR3 protein: CASSLGTSGTGELFF. The CDR3 DNA sequence: TGTGCCAGCAGCTTAGGGACTAGCGGGACCGGGGAGCTGTTTTTT.

The chain employs TRBV5-8 and TRBJ2-7; no definite D call. The CDR3 sequence is 11 residues long. CDR1 is SGHTS, CDR2 YDEGEE, per germline. The V and J ends lost 4 bases and 7 bases respectively, with 9 bases between them. In DNA, the CDR3 is TGTGCCAGCAGCCGGTCTCGAGAGCAGTACTTC. It is translated as CASSRSREQYF.

This clonotype showed up many times. The junction and the germline gene differ at one end; a read error may be behind it. The rearrangement uses TRBV7-2 and TRBJ2-1; 10 nucleotides line up with TRBD2. The CDR3 covers 15 residues. The germline gives CDR1 SGHTA, CDR2 FQGNSA. The chain's CDR3 is CASSLAGVNYNEQFF. The CDR3 region has the DNA TGTGCCAGCAGCCTAGCGGGAGTTAACTACAATGAGCAGTTCTTC.

This clonotype is classed as medium-sized. The V call is TRBV7-9, the J call TRBJ2-1; D might be TRBD2 (5 bases). The ends were cut back, 0 bases at V and 7 bases at J, with 16 bases in the middle. CDR3 length equals 16 residues. CDR1 and CDR2 from the germline V gene are SEHNR and FQNEAQ (reference sequence). The CDR3 nucleotides are TGTGCCAGCAGCTTAGCGCTAGGAGGAGCGCGGAATGAGCAGTTCTTC. Residues: CASSLALGGARNEQFF.

This clonotype appeared a few times. The chain couples TRBV3-1 to TRBJ1-1; a possible D gene is TRBD1 (5 bases). CDR3 length: 16 residues. The V gene lost 3 bases and the J gene lost 1 base, with 15 bases spanning the gap. The germline V gene encodes CDR1 LGHDT and CDR2 YNNKEL (reference sequence). The CDR3 spells CASSHRSGISNTEAFF. The CDR3 DNA reads TGTGCCAGCAGCCACCGATCAGGGATATCGAACACTGAAGCTTTCTTT.